One sample yielded the 17 T cell receptor beta chains listed below, sequenced in a study of human T cells and chemical hapten exposure. Time point defined: patch test 1, 2 weeks after DPC sensitization. Treatment: therapeutic diphenylcyclopropenone sensitization with weekly scalp DPC. MiXCR, applied by TCRdb to the RACE reads, yields one record per CDR3 protein. The data contain more than 80,000 distinct CDR3 sequences, 6% to 9% of them singletons. This material consisted of whole blood, taken in connection with sensitization to the hapten diphenylcyclopropenone (DPC). The receptors shown here come from a woman in her 30s with alopecia areata. Some clones in this sample may be carry-over from other donors' samples.

The sample holds many counts of this clonotype. The chain couples TRBV20-1 to TRBJ2-3; D is unresolved. Germline V gives CDR1 DFQATT, CDR2 SNEGSKA (reference sequence). The CDR3 has 12 amino acids. CDR3 DNA: TGCAGCACAGCCCGTGGCACAGATACGCAGTATTTT. Protein sequence: CSTARGTDTQYF.

This clonotype was seen repeatedly, ten times or more. An end of the junction differs from the germline gene, which may be a read error. This chain uses TRBV3-1 with TRBJ1-6; TRBD1 might be the D (6 bases). CDR1 is LGHDT and CDR2 is YNNKEL in the germline V gene (reference sequence). The CDR3 is made up of 12 amino acids. The CDR3 nucleotides read TGTGCCAGCAGCCAACAAGGGGGGGACAAATACTTT. This sequence encodes CASSQQGGDKYF.

The CDR3 DNA reads as TGTGCCAGCAGTTCATCTAGCGGGGGGTACACAGATACGCAGTATTTT. Protein: CASSSSSGGYTDTQYF. V and J are TRBV6-5 and TRBJ2-3; TRBD2 matches at 11 bases. V trimming: 4 bases; J trimming: 2 bases; junction bases outside the gene matches: 5. The CDR3 has 16 amino acids. Germline values: CDR1 MNHEY, CDR2 SVGAGI.

This chain uses TRBV3-1 with TRBJ1-2; D call uncertain. V lost 1 base to trimming and J lost 7 bases, with 7 bases between them. CDR3 size: 12 residues. CDR1 and CDR2 from the germline V gene are LGHDT and YNNKEL (reference sequence). CDR3: CASSQGVGGYTF. CDR3 DNA: TGTGCCAGCAGCCAAGGGGTCGGTGGCTACACCTTC.

This clonotype was detected only a few times. V gene TRBV7-2 combines with J gene TRBJ1-1; TRBD1 might be the D (5 bases). The CDR3 spans 15 residues. Germline loops: CDR1 SGHTA, CDR2 FQGNSA. The V end lost 5 bases, the J end lost 1 base, and 14 bases lay between the germline ends. CDR3 sequence reads: CASSPTNTGNTEAFF. The CDR3 region has the DNA TGTGCCAGCAGCCCTACGAATACAGGGAACACTGAAGCTTTCTTT.

V and J are TRBV7-3 and TRBJ1-1, with 10 positions matching TRBD1. Germline V lookup: CDR1 SGHTA, CDR2 FQGTGA. The V gene end was trimmed by 0 bases and the J gene end by 5 bases; junction bases not matched to a gene: 6. This CDR3 has 16 amino acids. CDR3 nucleotide sequence: TGTGCCAGCAGCTTAACCCCGTTGGGACAGGGGACTGAAGCTTTCTTT. The encoded protein is CASSLTPLGQGTEAFF.

At least ten counts were recorded for this clonotype. The chain has TRBV15 and TRBJ2-7; no reliable D call. Between the trimmed V and J ends, which lost 0 bases and 7 bases, there was a span of 13 bases. Germline CDR1 LNHNV, CDR2 YYDKDF (reference sequence). CDR3 length: 14 amino acids. The DNA for the CDR3 is TGTGCCACCAGCAGAGATGGGTCCCTCGGGGAGCAGTACTTC. This translates into CATSRDGSLGEQYF.

V usage is TRBV7-8 and J usage is TRBJ2-5, with 9 nucleotides matching TRBD2. CDR1 is SGHVS and CDR2 is FQNEAQ in the germline V gene. This CDR3 is built from 16 residues. With V trimmed by 1 base and J by 5 bases, 8 bases remained unmatched. Written as DNA, the CDR3 is TGTGCCAGCAGCTTAGTAGGCGGGGGGGGAAGGGAGACCCAGTACTTC. Protein sequence: CASSLVGGGGRETQYF.

The DNA of the CDR3 is TGTGCCAGCAGCTCGAGGGTGAACACTGAAGCTTTCTTT. Translation: CASSSRVNTEAFF. The V call is TRBV11-2, the J call TRBJ1-1; D is unresolved. The germline V gene has CDR1 SGHAT and CDR2 FQNNGV. With 4 bases removed from V and 0 bases from J, the gap between germline ends came to 6 bases. This CDR3 region has 13 residues.

This clonotype was observed at least ten times. The V call is TRBV6-2 or TRBV6-3, the J call TRBJ2-7; D gene ambiguous. This CDR3 comprises 12 residues. The germline gives CDR1 MNHEY, CDR2 SVGEGT. V lost 2 bases and J lost 4, with 6 bases in between. The CDR3 DNA sequence: TGTGCCAGCAGTTACGGCCCTTACGAGCAGTACTTC. Translation: CASSYGPYEQYF.

This clonotype was seen a few times. The rearrangement uses TRBV5-1 and TRBJ2-3; 7 positions match TRBD1. Germline CDR1 reads SGHRS; CDR2 reads YFSETQ. The CDR3 contains 17 residues. The V and J ends lost 5 bases and 0 bases, in that order; junction bases with no gene match: 12. The CDR3 loop reads CASSITRQGSSTDTQYF. The CDR3 nucleotides are TGCGCCAGCAGTATTACGCGACAGGGCTCCAGCACAGATACGCAGTATTTT.

As for this clonotype: Germline is not matched at one junction end, which may reflect a read error. The rearrangement links TRBV6-1 to TRBJ1-5; D is unresolved. The CDR3 is 13 residues long. Germline assignment: CDR1 MNHNS and CDR2 SASEGT. CDR3 loop: CASSMVSNQPQNF. CDR3 DNA sequence: TGTGCCAGCAGTATGGTCAGCAATCAGCCCCAGAATTTT.

This clonotype was detected ten times or more. The chain uses TRBV6-1 and TRBJ2-7, with 9 bases that match TRBD1. Germline values: CDR1 MNHNS, CDR2 SASEGT. CDR3 length: 15 residues. Trimming took 5 bases from V and 2 from J; bases not matched to a gene: 7. CDR3 region: CASSWTGELTYEQYF. CDR3 sequence (DNA): TGTGCCAGCAGTTGGACAGGGGAACTCACCTACGAGCAGTACTTC.

This clonotype was detected ten times or more. CDR3 protein: CASSLRLTNEKLFF. The CDR3 coding sequence is TGTGCCAGCAGTTTGCGGTTAACTAATGAAAAACTGTTTTTT. V and J are TRBV12-3 or TRBV12-4 and TRBJ1-4, with D unresolved. V dropped 3 bases and J dropped 1 base, with 6 bases sitting between them. This CDR3 has 14 residues.

Many counts were recorded for this clonotype. CDR3 nucleotides: TGTGCCAACGGAGCAGGGCCCCACTCTGGGGCCAACGTCCTGACTTTC. The encoded protein is CANGAGPHSGANVLTF. The chain joins TRBV7-9 to TRBJ2-6, with D tentatively TRBD1 (5 bases). This CDR3 has 16 residues. V was pared by 10 bases and J by 0 bases, with 16 bases between. Germline CDR1 is SEHNR and CDR2 is FQNEAQ (reference sequence). Using reference TRBV7-9 and TRBJ2-6 for the parts outside the CDR3, the full variable domain is DTGVSQNPRHKITKRGQNVTFRCDPISEHNRLYWYRQTLGQGPEFLTYFQNEAQLEKSRLLSDRFSAERPKGSFSTLEIQRTEQGDSAMYLCANGAGPHSGANVLTFGAGSRLTVL.

This clonotype showed up many times. This chain uses TRBV27 with TRBJ1-2; D is ambiguous. This CDR3 has 14 residues. Germline V lookup: CDR1 MNHEY, CDR2 SMNVEV (reference sequence). V gave up 8 bases and J gave up 4 bases, with 17 bases separating them. In DNA form, the CDR3 reads TGTGCCAGCGCCCACCCTGGCGCTGGCTATGGCTACACCTTC. It translates to CASAHPGAGYGYTF.

The rearrangement uses TRBV7-9 and TRBJ1-1; D unclear. The CDR3 consists of 15 residues. V lost 5 bases to trimming and J lost 0 bases, with 13 bases between them. Germline V gene data show CDR1 as SEHNR and CDR2 as FQNEAQ (reference sequence). CDR3 region: CASSPRGQLNTEAFF. CDR3 DNA sequence: TGTGCCAGCAGCCCCCGGGGTCAGTTGAACACTGAAGCTTTCTTT.